The rows below give T cell receptor beta chains drawn from one sample of a study of T cell changes during pregnancy in multiple sclerosis. Some clones are missing from TCRdb's copy, which holds only in-frame ones; the method was immunoSEQ multiplex PCR. The sample has tens of thousands of clones; 75% to 95% are singletons. This material consisted of CD8+ T cells from peripheral blood mononuclear cells, taken after pregnancy. These receptors originate from a female donor with multiple sclerosis, enrolled in a pregnancy study. Each CDR3 is given with its conserved first and last residue. The D gene is left open where the match is weak. Clone size is given for some rows only: seen once, a few or many times, or a class if the clone is expanded.

size	V	D	J	CDR3	DNA
NA	TRBV7-7	TRBD2	TRBJ2-1	CASSLGAGNEQFF	TGTGCCAGCAGCTTGGGAGCGGGGAACGAGCAGTTCTTC
NA	TRBV7-8	TRBD2	TRBJ2-7	CASSLLASGGAFEQYF	TGTGCCAGCAGCTTGTTGGCCAGCGGGGGGGCTTTCGAGCAGTACTTC
NA	TRBV5-6	NA	TRBJ2-6	CASSFRAGANVLTF	TGTGCCAGCAGCTTCAGGGCTGGGGCCAACGTCCTGACTTTC
NA	TRBV10-1	NA	TRBJ2-7	CASSESRKVEQYF	TGCGCCAGCAGTGAGTCGAGGAAGGTCGAGCAGTACTTC
NA	TRBV7-2	TRBD2	TRBJ2-3	CASSFGTSGGVVSTDTQYF	TGTGCCAGCAGCTTCGGGACTAGCGGGGGGGTGGTGTCTACAGATACGCAGTATTTT
NA	TRBV14	TRBD1	TRBJ2-3	CASSQRAPGQGVRGTQYF	TGTGCCAGCAGCCAAAGGGCACCGGGACAGGGGGTAAGAGGTACGCAGTATTTT
NA	TRBV21-1	NA	TRBJ1-1	CASSSHEGWRANTEAFF	TGTGCCAGCAGCAGCCACGAGGGTTGGAGGGCGAACACTGAAGCTTTCTTT
NA	TRBV6-6	NA	TRBJ1-2	CASSSDRTVNWDGYTF	TGTGCCAGCAGTTCCGATCGGACAGTAAATTGGGATGGCTACACCTTC
NA	TRBV9	TRBD2	TRBJ2-5	CASSDGTSLETQYF	TGTGCCAGCAGCGACGGGACTAGCCTTGAGACCCAGTACTTC
NA	TRBV30	TRBD1	TRBJ1-6	CAWIPHVRGRPRNSPLHF	TGTGCCTGGATCCCCCATGTAAGGGGGCGCCCCCGGAATTCACCCCTCCACTTT
NA	TRBV28	TRBD1	TRBJ1-3	CASSLGQGGGLNTIYF	TGTGCCAGCAGTTTGGGGCAGGGGGGTGGTTTGAACACCATATATTTT
few	TRBV28	NA	TRBJ1-1	CASSYDRNTEAFF	TGTGCCAGCAGTTACGACAGGAACACTGAAGCTTTCTTT
NA	TRBV15	TRBD2	TRBJ2-3	CATSWTSRSTDTQYF	TGTGCCACCAGCTGGACTAGCCGAAGCACAGATACGCAGTATTTT
NA	TRBV28	TRBD2	TRBJ2-1	CASSFPTSGGASEQFF	TGTGCCAGCAGTTTCCCGACTAGCGGGGGGGCAAGTGAGCAGTTCTTC
NA	TRBV11-2	TRBD1	TRBJ1-1	CASSRSLVQGFTEAFF	TGTGCCAGCAGCCGCTCTCTAGTACAGGGGTTCACTGAAGCTTTCTTT
NA	TRBV4-2	NA	TRBJ2-2	CASSQGAGGAGNTGELFF	TGTGCCAGCAGCCAAGGCGCTGGGGGGGCTGGGAACACCGGGGAGCTGTTTTTT
NA	TRBV6-5	NA	TRBJ2-4	CASRDSLAKNIQYF	TGTGCCAGCCGCGACAGTTTAGCCAAAAACATTCAGTACTTC
few	TRBV29-1	NA	TRBJ1-1	CSVVRTEAFF	TGCAGCGTTGTCCGGACTGAAGCTTTCTTT
NA	TRBV7-9	NA	TRBJ1-1	CASSPAGKPEAFF	TGTGCCAGCAGCCCCGCAGGGAAACCTGAAGCTTTCTTT
NA	TRBV9	NA	TRBJ1-2	CASSVDRESGYTF	TGTGCCAGCAGCGTAGACAGGGAGAGTGGCTACACCTTC
NA	TRBV19	TRBD1	TRBJ1-6	CASSIALHRGSSPLHF	TGTGCCAGTAGTATAGCCCTCCACAGGGGGAGTTCACCCCTCCACTTT
NA	TRBV2	TRBD2	TRBJ2-3	CASSAMGLATDTQYF	TGTGCCAGCAGTGCAATGGGACTAGCAACGGATACGCAGTATTTT
NA	TRBV5-4	NA	TRBJ1-1	CASSEIRETEAFF	TGTGCCAGCAGTGAAATTCGGGAAACTGAAGCTTTCTTT
NA	TRBV30	TRBD2	TRBJ2-1	CAWSSTLAGGNYNEQFF	TGTGCCTGGAGTTCGACTCTAGCGGGGGGAAACTACAATGAGCAGTTCTTC
NA	TRBV11-3	TRBD1	TRBJ2-7	CASSLRRAGTGAYEQYF	TGTGCCAGCAGCTTAAGAAGGGCCGGGACAGGGGCCTACGAGCAGTACTTC
NA	TRBV19	NA	TRBJ1-6	CASTMGGSSPLHF	TGTGCCAGTACTATGGGGGGTAGTTCACCCCTCCACTTT
few	TRBV18	NA	TRBJ1-3	CASSPSRGETGNTIYF	TGTGCCAGCTCACCGAGTCGGGGGGAGACTGGAAACACCATATATTTT
NA	TRBV2	NA	TRBJ2-3	CASSGVGGQYF	TGTGCCAGCAGTGGAGTGGGGGGGCAGTATTTT
NA	TRBV2	NA	TRBJ1-1	CALSSGNTEAFF	TGTGCCCTCAGCAGCGGGAACACTGAAGCTTTCTTT
NA	TRBV5-1	NA	TRBJ2-2	CASSTETNTGELFF	TGCGCCAGCAGTACAGAGACGAACACCGGGGAGCTGTTTTTT
NA	TRBV27	NA	TRBJ2-3	CASSSRQDTQYF	TGTGCCAGCAGTTCTCGACAGGATACGCAGTATTTT
NA	TRBV4-1	NA	TRBJ1-3	CASSPRSSSGNTIYF	TGCGCCAGCAGCCCACGGTCCTCCTCTGGAAACACCATATATTTT
NA	TRBV9	TRBD2	TRBJ2-2	CASSSRTSGGANTGELFF	TGTGCCAGCAGCTCACGGACTAGCGGGGGGGCAAACACCGGGGAGCTGTTTTTT
once	TRBV19	NA	TRBJ2-1	CASSIPRVHEQFF	TGTGCCAGTAGTATCCCCCGGGTGCATGAGCAGTTCTTC
NA	TRBV9	TRBD2	TRBJ2-7	CASSDNSGTSGTRAYEQYF	TGTGCCAGCAGCGACAACTCCGGGACTAGCGGGACGCGGGCCTACGAGCAGTACTTC
NA	TRBV2	NA	TRBJ2-1	CASSERYNEQFF	TGTGCCAGCAGTGAGCGGTACAATGAGCAGTTCTTC
NA	TRBV28	TRBD1	TRBJ1-2	CASTSTGGGGYTF	TGTGCCAGCACCTCGACAGGGGGCGGTGGCTACACCTTC
NA	TRBV9	TRBD1	TRBJ2-7	CASSGKRGQHEQYF	TGTGCCAGCAGCGGAAAAAGGGGACAGCACGAGCAGTACTTC
NA	TRBV28	NA	TRBJ2-1	CASSFFGELAYNEQFF	TGTGCCAGCAGTTTTTTTGGTGAACTGGCCTACAATGAGCAGTTCTTC
NA	TRBV2	NA	TRBJ2-7	CASTGSYQGNSYEQYF	TGTGCCAGCACCGGTTCATACCAGGGGAACTCCTACGAGCAGTACTTC
NA	TRBV27	NA	TRBJ2-4	CATAGLTKNIQYF	TGTGCCACCGCGGGCCTAACCAAAAACATTCAGTACTTC
NA	TRBV5-6	NA	TRBJ2-1	CASSPMGRRSYNEQFF	TGTGCCAGCAGCCCAATGGGGAGACGCTCCTACAATGAGCAGTTCTTC
NA	TRBV7-9	TRBD2	TRBJ2-5	CASSPRTSGRQTQYF	TGTGCCAGCAGCCCACGGACTAGCGGGAGACAGACCCAGTACTTC
NA	TRBV2	TRBD2	TRBJ2-5	CASPGLAGETQYF	TGTGCCAGCCCGGGACTAGCGGGAGAGACCCAGTACTTC
NA	TRBV7-3	TRBD2	TRBJ2-5	CASSFSGGARETQYF	TGTGCCAGCAGCTTTAGCGGGGGGGCACGAGAGACCCAGTACTTC
NA	TRBV4-1	TRBD2	TRBJ2-3	CASSSSPGGFSTDTQYF	TGCGCCAGCAGCTCGTCCCCGGGGGGATTTTCAACAGATACGCAGTATTTT
once	TRBV6-5	TRBD2	TRBJ2-1	CASSYSGQREWNEQFF	TGTGCCAGCAGTTACTCGGGGCAGCGGGAGTGGAATGAGCAGTTCTTC
NA	TRBV30	TRBD1	TRBJ1-2	CAGTGLRIYGYTF	TGTGCCGGGACAGGACTCCGAATTTATGGCTACACCTTC
once	TRBV7-9	TRBD1	TRBJ2-7	CASSPQGAFEQYF	TGTGCCAGCAGCCCACAGGGGGCCTTCGAGCAGTACTTC
NA	TRBV28	TRBD2	TRBJ2-1	CASSSVGTSGRGGWNEQFF	TGTGCCAGCAGTTCCGTCGGGACTAGCGGGAGAGGAGGGTGGAATGAGCAGTTCTTC
NA	TRBV2	TRBD1	TRBJ2-2	CASSVHRDRGNTGELFF	TGTGCCAGCAGTGTCCATCGCGACAGGGGGAACACCGGGGAGCTGTTTTTT
NA	TRBV10-2	NA	TRBJ2-2	CASSWEWGGELFF	TGCGCCAGCAGTTGGGAGTGGGGCGGGGAGCTGTTTTTT
few	TRBV7-8	NA	TRBJ1-1	CASRYDRFLGTEAFF	TGTGCCAGCAGATATGACAGGTTCTTAGGCACTGAAGCTTTCTTT
NA	TRBV10-2	TRBD2	TRBJ2-7	CASTGRHEQYF	TGCGCCAGCACCGGGAGGCACGAGCAGTACTTC
NA	TRBV9	TRBD2	TRBJ2-6	CASSLPLAGGPGANVLTF	TGTGCCAGCAGCCTCCCCCTAGCGGGAGGGCCCGGGGCCAACGTCCTGACTTTC
once	TRBV9	TRBD1	TRBJ1-2	CASSVGDRPNYGYTF	TGTGCCAGCAGCGTAGGGGACAGGCCTAACTATGGCTACACCTTC
NA	TRBV2	NA	TRBJ1-5	CASSDDAGLQPQHF	TGTGCCAGCAGCGACGACGCAGGGCTTCAGCCCCAGCATTTT
NA	TRBV7-3	TRBD1	TRBJ1-2	CASSLRQGAFGYTF	TGTGCCAGCAGCCTCCGACAGGGGGCGTTCGGCTACACCTTC
NA	TRBV28	NA	TRBJ2-1	CASSLLAFDEQFF	TGTGCCAGCAGTTTACTAGCCTTCGATGAGCAGTTCTTC
medium-sized	TRBV7-9	TRBD2	TRBJ2-7	CASSRRLAGYNEQYF	TGTGCCAGCAGCCGACGACTAGCGGGATACAACGAGCAGTACTTC